A selection of T cell receptor beta chains follows, all from one sample in a study of cytomegalovirus exposure and HLA in healthy donors. Data came from immunoSEQ multiplex PCR; TCRdb stores just in-frame clones and leaves some out. The sample shows approximately 100,000 clones, more than 60% of them seen only once. Sequenced material: PBMCs. Receptor source: a man aged 50-60 years in good health and CMV-seronegative. CDR3s include the opening cysteine and the closing phenylalanine or tryptophan. D genes are given only for firm matches. Clone size is given for some rows only: seen once, a few or many times, or a class if the clone is expanded.

TRBV27,TRBJ1-5,TRBD1,14,NA,CASTAIQGTGPQHF,TGTGCCAGCACCGCAATACAGGGGACCGGGCCCCAGCATTTT
TRBV11-2,TRBJ2-7,TRBD1,15,NA,CASRRPGQWSNEQYF,TGTGCCAGCAGGCGACCGGGACAGTGGTCTAACGAGCAGTACTTC
TRBV28,TRBJ2-1,TRBD1,14,NA,CASRQGASYNEQFF,TGTGCCAGCAGACAGGGGGCGTCCTACAATGAGCAGTTCTTC
TRBV28,TRBJ2-1,TRBD2,15,NA,CASTPGLAGGREQFF,TGTGCCAGCACCCCCGGACTAGCGGGGGGTCGTGAGCAGTTCTTC
TRBV27,TRBJ1-5,TRBD1,15,NA,CASSDRGSFNQPQHF,TGTGCCAGCAGCGACAGGGGGTCCTTCAATCAGCCCCAGCATTTT
TRBV11-1,TRBJ2-7,NA,14,NA,CASSLESAGGSQYF,TGTGCCAGCAGCTTAGAATCCGCTGGGGGGTCGCAGTACTTC
TRBV7-9,TRBJ1-2,NA,13,NA,CASSHPDRAGYTF,TGTGCCAGCAGCCACCCGGACAGAGCTGGCTACACCTTC
TRBV4-1,TRBJ1-2,NA,15,NA,CASSHRGQQNYGYTF,TGCGCCAGCAGCCACCGCGGACAGCAAAACTATGGCTACACCTTC
TRBV6-1,TRBJ2-1,TRBD2,16,NA,CASSGRGRGGFNEQFF,TGTGCCAGCAGTGGACGGGGGCGGGGGGGCTTCAATGAGCAGTTCTTC
TRBV7-8,TRBJ2-1,TRBD2,16,few,CASSFGAGVSFNEQFF,TGTGCCAGCAGCTTCGGTGCGGGGGTTTCCTTCAATGAGCAGTTCTTC
TRBV19,TRBJ1-5,TRBD1,14,NA,CASSRDRGGQPQHF,TGTGCCAGTAGTAGAGACAGGGGCGGTCAGCCCCAGCATTTT
TRBV4-3,TRBJ2-1,NA,16,once,CASSTSVEQGYNEQFF,TGCGCCAGCAGCACCTCAGTGGAGCAGGGTTACAATGAGCAGTTCTTC
TRBV7-2,TRBJ1-5,TRBD1,15,NA,CASSFGTGGFQPQHF,TGTGCCAGCAGCTTTGGGACAGGGGGCTTTCAGCCCCAGCATTTT
TRBV28,TRBJ1-4,TRBD1,15,NA,CASRGTGLLNEKLFF,TGTGCCAGCAGGGGGACAGGGCTCCTTAATGAAAAACTGTTTTTT
TRBV9,TRBJ1-4,TRBD1,12,NA,CASSGGTAALFF,TGTGCCAGCAGCGGAGGGACAGCCGCACTGTTTTTT
TRBV2,TRBJ2-5,NA,13,NA,CASSEPSVPQWYF,TGTGCCAGCAGTGAACCTAGCGTACCCCAGTGGTACTTC
TRBV5-6,TRBJ2-7,TRBD1,15,NA,CASFRRGQAHYEQYF,TGTGCCAGCTTCCGTCGGGGACAGGCTCACTACGAGCAGTACTTC
TRBV4-3,TRBJ2-7,NA,14,NA,CASSPSISAYEQYF,TGCGCCAGCAGCCCCTCCATTTCGGCCTACGAGCAGTACTTC
TRBV6-5,TRBJ2-7,TRBD2,15,NA,CASSKLAGGTYEQYF,TGTGCCAGCAGTAAACTAGCGGGAGGTACCTACGAGCAGTACTTC
TRBV6-5,TRBJ2-3,NA,13,NA,CASSYLYTDTQYF,TGTGCCAGCAGTTACCTATATACAGATACGCAGTATTTT
TRBV14,TRBJ2-1,TRBD2,16,NA,CASSQVSAGAINEQFF,TGTGCCAGCAGCCAAGTATCAGCGGGAGCGATAAATGAGCAGTTCTTC
TRBV7-9,TRBJ1-2,TRBD1,12,few,CASRRDRVGYTF,TGTGCCAGCAGGAGGGACAGGGTGGGCTACACCTTC
TRBV10-3,TRBJ2-2,TRBD2,18,NA,CAIRSGSGRAPNTGELFF,TGTGCCATCCGTTCAGGGAGCGGGAGGGCCCCGAACACCGGGGAGCTGTTTTTT
TRBV7-9,TRBJ2-3,TRBD2,17,NA,CASSLGVAGGPGDTQYF,TGTGCCAGCAGCTTAGGGGTAGCGGGGGGGCCGGGAGATACGCAGTATTTT
TRBV28,TRBJ1-2,NA,16,once,CASSPEDLKPNYGYTF,TGTGCCAGCAGTCCCGAGGATCTGAAACCTAACTATGGCTACACCTTC
TRBV5-5,TRBJ1-6,TRBD1,14,NA,CASSVGTGNSPLHF,TGTGCCAGCAGCGTTGGGACAGGCAATTCACCCCTCCACTTT
TRBV2,TRBJ1-5,NA,12,NA,CASSVASQPQHF,TGTGCCAGCAGTGTAGCTAGCCAGCCCCAGCATTTT
TRBV7-6,TRBJ2-1,TRBD2,15,NA,CASSLWRGVYNEQFF,TGTGCCAGCAGCTTATGGCGGGGGGTCTACAATGAGCAGTTCTTC
TRBV5-4,TRBJ1-2,NA,14,NA,CASSPRDIGYGYTF,TGTGCCAGCAGCCCGAGGGATATCGGCTATGGCTACACCTTC
TRBV28,TRBJ1-1,TRBD1,15,NA,CASSSTGTGVTEAFF,TGTGCCAGCAGTTCGACCGGGACAGGGGTGACTGAAGCTTTCTTT